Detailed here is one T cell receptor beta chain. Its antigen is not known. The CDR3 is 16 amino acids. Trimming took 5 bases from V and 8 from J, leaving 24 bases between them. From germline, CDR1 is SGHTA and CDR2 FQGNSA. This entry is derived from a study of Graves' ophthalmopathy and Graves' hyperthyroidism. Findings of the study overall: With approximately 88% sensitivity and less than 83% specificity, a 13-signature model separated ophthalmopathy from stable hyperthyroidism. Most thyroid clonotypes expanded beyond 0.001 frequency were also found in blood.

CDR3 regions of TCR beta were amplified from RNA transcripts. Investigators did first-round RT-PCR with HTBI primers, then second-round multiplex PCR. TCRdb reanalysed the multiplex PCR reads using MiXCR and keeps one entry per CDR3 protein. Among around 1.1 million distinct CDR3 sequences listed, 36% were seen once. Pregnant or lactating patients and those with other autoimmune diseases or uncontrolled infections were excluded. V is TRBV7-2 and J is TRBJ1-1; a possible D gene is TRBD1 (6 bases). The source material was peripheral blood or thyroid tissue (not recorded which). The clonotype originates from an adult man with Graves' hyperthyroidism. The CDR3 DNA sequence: TGTGCCAGCAGCCGCGATGGGGGGGCGCTTTCGGGAGAAGCTTTCTTT. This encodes CASSRDGGALSGEAFF. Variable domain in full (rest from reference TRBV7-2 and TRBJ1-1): GAGVSQSPSNKVTEKGKDVELRCDPISGHTALYWYRQSLGQGLEFLIYFQGNSAPDKSGLPSDRFSAERTGGSVSTLTIQRTQQEDSAVYLCASSRDGGALSGEAFFGQGTRLTVV.